The 26 T cell receptor beta chains reported below all come from one sample, sequenced in a study of blood T cell repertoires in COVID-19. Profiling relied on immunoSEQ multiplex PCR, and the TCRdb table lists in-frame clones only, not all of them. This table holds 250,000 to 350,000 clones, around nine tenths found once. Sequenced material: PBMCs or T cells enriched from blood (not recorded which). These receptors all stem from a woman aged 45-59 years who had been exposed to COVID-19.

The V call is TRBV2, the J call TRBJ2-5; 8 bases are shared with TRBD2. The CDR3 totals 15 residues. J was trimmed by 2 bases and V by 5 bases; bases with no gene match: 7. CDR1 is SNHLY, CDR2 FYNNEI, per germline. The CDR3 is CASSTQLAVQETQYF. The DNA of the CDR3 is TGTGCCAGCAGTACCCAACTAGCGGTACAAGAGACCCAGTACTTC.

The rearrangement uses TRBV6-5 and TRBJ2-7, with 9 bases that match TRBD2. V lost 7 bases to trimming and J lost 4 bases; unmatched junction nucleotides: 5. Germline loops: CDR1 MNHEY, CDR2 SVGAGI. There are 13 residues in the CDR3. The CDR3, as DNA: TGTGCCAGCAAGCCTAGCGGGGTGTACGAGCAGTACTTC. Translated: CASKPSGVYEQYF.

There are a few counts of this clone. The chain uses TRBV3-1 (or the pseudogene TRBV3-2) and TRBJ2-5, with 7 bases fitting TRBD2. The trim removed 2 bases at V and 5 bases at J, leaving 8 bases unmatched. The CDR3 spans 15 residues. Looked up from germline, CDR1 is LGHDT and CDR2 is YNNKEL (reference sequence). Here the CDR3 DNA reads TGTGCCAGCAGCCAATACGGCGGGGGAAAGGAGACCCAGTACTTC. Translated: CASSQYGGGKETQYF.

The V and J genes are TRBV5-1 and TRBJ2-7; 8 bases map to TRBD1. The CDR3 consists of 16 residues. Germline V lookup: CDR1 SGHRS, CDR2 YFSETQ. V dropped 4 bases and J dropped 3; count of bases not matched to a gene: 12. The CDR3 DNA is TGCGCCAGCAGCCCGATTCAGGCAGGGGGCATCTACGAGCAGTACTTC. It is translated as CASSPIQAGGIYEQYF.

The chain has TRBV3-1 (or the pseudogene TRBV3-2) and TRBJ2-1, with a possible D match to TRBD2 (6 bases). Trimming removed 0 bases at V and 5 bases at J, with 17 bases between. This CDR3 region has 17 residues. The germline V gene has CDR1 LGHDT and CDR2 YNNKEL (reference sequence). Here the CDR3 DNA reads TGTGCCAGCAGCCAAGATCGGGCCGGGGGAGCAGACAATGAGCAGTTCTTC. Encoded protein: CASSQDRAGGADNEQFF.

This clone was seen more than once but under ten times. The chain links TRBV7-9 to TRBJ1-2; TRBD1 might be the D (6 bases). The germline V gene has CDR1 SEHNR and CDR2 FQNEAQ (reference sequence). V lost 0 bases and J 1 base, leaving 21 bases between the germline ends. The CDR3 extends over 19 amino acids. CDR3 DNA sequence: TGTGCCAGCAGCTTAGCGGGGACCTATTGGACAGAACGTAACTATGGCTACACCTTC. Translated, it gives CASSLAGTYWTERNYGYTF. The entire variable domain, with the rest obtained from reference TRBV7-9 and TRBJ1-2, is as follows: DTGVSQNPRHKITKRGQNVTFRCDPISEHNRLYWYRQTLGQGPEFLTYFQNEAQLEKSRLLSDRFSAERPKGSFSTLEIQRTEQGDSAMYLCASSLAGTYWTERNYGYTFGSGTRLTVV.

Here the CDR3 DNA reads TGTGCCAGCAGTGTAGGTGGTCGGTCCCTAGATTACGAGCAGTACTTC. It yields the protein CASSVGGRSLDYEQYF. The chain links TRBV2 to TRBJ2-7; D is unclear. V shed 4 bases and J shed 4 bases, with 20 bases lying between them. This CDR3 contains 16 residues. Germline lookup yields CDR1 SNHLY and CDR2 FYNNEI.

The chain couples TRBV5-4 to TRBJ2-1, with TRBD1 matching 9 bases. The CDR3 loop spans 15 amino acids. Germline lookup yields CDR1 SGHNT and CDR2 YYREEE (reference sequence). V lost 2 bases and J lost 7; bases outside the gene matches: 7. In DNA form, the CDR3 reads TGTGCCAGCAGCTTCTACAGGGGGCGTCAAAATGAGCAGTTCTTC. Its protein product is CASSFYRGRQNEQFF.

Only one count was recorded for this clone. The chain is built from TRBV28 and TRBJ2-7, with D possibly TRBD1 on 8 matching bases. The CDR3 has 15 residues. Germline V CDR1 and CDR2: MDHEN, SYDVKM. Trimming left V 6 bases short and J 3 bases short, with 18 bases between. The CDR3 region is CASRSQGGFIYEQYF. The CDR3 DNA follows: TGTGCCAGCAGGTCACAGGGGGGGTTTATCTACGAGCAGTACTTC.

The chain has TRBV6-5 and TRBJ2-7; TRBD1 might be the D (6 bases). This CDR3 is built from 14 residues. CDR1 and CDR2 from the germline V gene are MNHEY and SVGAGI. The germline V and J ends were trimmed by 6 bases and 3 bases, with 15 bases remaining between them. The CDR3 coding sequence is TGTGCCAGCAGACTACGGGGACAAATCTACGAGCAGTACTTC. It codes for CASRLRGQIYEQYF.

The chain recombines TRBV28 with TRBJ1-3; 8 bases are a match to TRBD1. J was trimmed by 3 bases and V by 6 bases; bases with no gene match: 4. The CDR3 has 14 amino acids. CDR1 is MDHEN, CDR2 SYDVKM, per germline. The DNA of the CDR3 is TGTGCCAGCAGGTTGGGACAGGTTGGAAACACCATATATTTT. The encoded protein is CASRLGQVGNTIYF.

The chain is built from TRBV2 and TRBJ1-4; D is undetermined. The CDR3 is made up of 15 amino acids. Trimming took 6 bases from V and 1 from J, leaving 12 bases between them. Looked up from germline, CDR1 is SNHLY and CDR2 is FYNNEI. The CDR3, as DNA: TGTGCCAGCAGCCCCATTACCGGAACTAATGAAAAACTGTTTTTT. Translated: CASSPITGTNEKLFF.

The rearrangement uses TRBV6-5 and TRBJ2-4; maybe TRBD2 (6 bases). The CDR3 has 15 residues. Germline values: CDR1 MNHEY, CDR2 SVGAGI. Trimming took off 5 bases at V and 0 bases at J, with 11 bases between the two ends. The CDR3 bases are TGTGCCAGCAGTCGGGACTCCTTAGCCAAAAACATTCAGTACTTC. This gives the protein CASSRDSLAKNIQYF.

This clone showed up just once. The chain joins TRBV7-6 to TRBJ2-1; 12 bases line up with TRBD2. This CDR3 comprises 17 residues. Per the germline V gene, CDR1 is SGHVS and CDR2 is FNYEAQ. Trimming took 5 bases from V and 10 from J; bases not matched to a gene: 15. Here the CDR3 DNA reads TGTGCCAGCAGCCTCCTCGGCTCTAGCGGGGGGGCGGGGGAGCAGTTCTTC. Protein: CASSLLGSSGGAGEQFF.

This clone was seen once. The chain combines TRBV11-2 with TRBJ2-5, with D possibly being TRBD2 (5 bases). Germline loops: CDR1 SGHAT, CDR2 FQNNGV. Trimming removed 5 bases from V and 2 bases from J, with 9 bases in between. The CDR3 totals 13 residues. The CDR3 region is CASSPRRQETQYF. The DNA of the CDR3 is TGTGCCAGCAGCCCGCGGAGGCAAGAGACCCAGTACTTC.

The chain employs TRBV19 and TRBJ1-2; 9 nucleotides match TRBD1. The V and J ends lost 5 bases and 4 bases, in that order; junction bases with no gene match: 8. Germline CDR1 is LNHDA and CDR2 is SQIVND (reference sequence). The CDR3 sequence is 15 residues long. CDR3 bases: TGTGCCAGTAGTCTTGGGATGGACAGGGGCTATGGCTACACCTTC. This sequence encodes CASSLGMDRGYGYTF.

This clone was counted many times. This sequence joins TRBV15 and TRBJ2-6, with 8 bases aligning to TRBD2. The CDR3 is made up of 16 amino acids. CDR1 LNHNV and CDR2 YYDKDF come from the germline V gene (reference sequence). The ends lost 5 bases at V and 2 bases at J; junction bases unmatched: 5. The CDR3 DNA reads as TGTGCCACCAGCCGGCCCGGGGGGGCTGGGGCCAACGTCCTGACTTTC. Protein: CATSRPGGAGANVLTF.

This clone was seen just once. The rearrangement links TRBV28 to TRBJ1-6, with a tentative D call TRBD1 (5 bases). The CDR3 extends over 16 amino acids. The V gene lost 8 bases and the J gene lost 10 bases, with 24 bases spanning the gap. The germline V gene has CDR1 MDHEN and CDR2 SYDVKM. CDR3 in DNA: TGTGCCAGCTTCCCCGATGAACCCCAGGGAAGGTCACCCCTCCACTTT. Protein product: CASFPDEPQGRSPLHF.

The chain employs TRBV19 and TRBJ2-2, with 7 bases fitting TRBD1. CDR3 length: 15 amino acids. The germline gives CDR1 LNHDA, CDR2 SQIVND (reference sequence). Trimming at V came to 10 bases and at J to 0 bases, leaving 8 bases not matched to a gene. CDR3 nucleotide sequence: TGTGCCACCCAAGTAGGGACAGCGAACACCGGGGAGCTGTTTTTT. Its protein is CATQVGTANTGELFF.

The gene calls are TRBV2 and TRBJ1-5; possibly TRBD1 for D (5 bases). This CDR3 comprises 16 residues. Germline assignment: CDR1 SNHLY and CDR2 FYNNEI. Trimming left V 6 bases short and J 9 bases short, with 24 bases between. This CDR3 is CASRLSVAGGLVPQHF. DNA of the CDR3: TGTGCCAGCAGGTTGTCTGTTGCGGGGGGATTGGTGCCCCAGCATTTT.

In DNA form, the CDR3 reads TGTGCCAGCAGCTCCTCTCCCGGGGGGGCATCCAGGGAGCTGTTTTTT. It is translated as CASSSSPGGASRELFF. The chain is built from TRBV11-2 and TRBJ2-2; 8 bases align to TRBD2. The CDR3 spans 16 residues. Germline CDR1 and CDR2: SGHAT and FQNNGV. The V and J ends lost 4 bases and 9 bases, in that order; junction bases with no gene match: 13.

The chain recombines TRBV28 with TRBJ2-7; perhaps TRBD1 as D (5 bases). CDR1 and CDR2 from the germline V gene are MDHEN and SYDVKM. Trimming stripped 3 bases from V and 4 bases from J, with 16 bases between. The CDR3 contains 15 residues. The CDR3 coding sequence is TGTGCCAGCAGTTTCCAGGACAAAAGGACGTACGAGCAGTACTTC. Its translation is CASSFQDKRTYEQYF.

This chain uses TRBV29-1 with TRBJ1-3; tentative D call: TRBD1 (6 bases). This CDR3 has 13 amino acids. Germline CDR1 reads SQVTM; CDR2 reads ANQGSEA. The ends were cut back, 6 bases at V and 3 bases at J, with 12 bases in the middle. The CDR3 reads CSVPGAGGNTIYF. CDR3 DNA: TGCAGCGTGCCAGGGGCTGGTGGAAACACCATATATTTT.

The CDR3 loop is CASRGVRGNTGELFF. The CDR3 coding sequence is TGCGCCAGCAGAGGCGTCAGGGGGAACACCGGGGAGCTGTTTTTT. The V call is TRBV5-1, the J call TRBJ2-2; D perhaps matches TRBD1 (6 bases). The CDR3 is made up of 15 amino acids. Trimming pared 5 bases from V and 1 base from J, leaving 12 bases between. Per the germline V gene, CDR1 is SGHRS and CDR2 is YFSETQ.

The chain is built from TRBV6-5 and TRBJ2-1; perhaps TRBD2 as D (5 bases). Germline V lookup: CDR1 MNHEY, CDR2 SVGAGI. CDR3 length: 11 amino acids. Trimming left V 6 bases short and J 5 bases short, with 5 bases between. The CDR3 region has the DNA TGTGCCAGCAGGGGAGACAATGAGCAGTTCTTC. Amino acids: CASRGDNEQFF.

This chain connects TRBV7-2 to TRBJ2-2; TRBD2 aligns across 8 bases. In germline, CDR1 is SGHTA, CDR2 FQGNSA. V dropped 5 bases and J dropped 3; count of bases not matched to a gene: 8. The CDR3 is 16 residues long. CDR3 nucleotides: TGTGCCAGCAGCCCATCTAGCGGGTTGTACACCGGGGAGCTGTTTTTT. The encoded protein is CASSPSSGLYTGELFF.